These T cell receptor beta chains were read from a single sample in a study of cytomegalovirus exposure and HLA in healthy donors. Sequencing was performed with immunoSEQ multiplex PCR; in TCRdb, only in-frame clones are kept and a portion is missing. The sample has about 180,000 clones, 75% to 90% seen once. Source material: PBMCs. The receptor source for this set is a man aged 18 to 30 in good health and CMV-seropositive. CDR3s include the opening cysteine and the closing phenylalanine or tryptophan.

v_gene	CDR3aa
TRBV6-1	CASSETGVYGYTF
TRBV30	CAWSVGAGGQPQHF
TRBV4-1	CASSQEILGTGWDQPQHF
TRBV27	CASATEGAPNYGYTF
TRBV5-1	CASSLTGEEKLFF
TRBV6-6	CASSLLAGGTDTQYF
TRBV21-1	CASSKDSYGYTF
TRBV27	CASSFAGQGNEKLFF
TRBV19	CASSYSLDSYEQYF
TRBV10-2	CASRPPTGTGSYNEQFF
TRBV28	CASSSLAGGPSGLTQYF
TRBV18	CASSPTITGGLVEETQYF
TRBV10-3	CAISSEVSEQFF
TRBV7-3	CASSSQGGNSPLHF
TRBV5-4	CASRAHSGSNNEQFF
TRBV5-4	CASSLGQGSQNEQFF
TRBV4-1	CASSPTLSGRMYF
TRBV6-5	CASSWTGNYGYTF
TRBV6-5	CASSYSGPEDTQYF
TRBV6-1	CASRGAGGYQPQHF
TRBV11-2	CASSLASRWGYTF
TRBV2	CASILGAGGPYEQYF
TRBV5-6	CASSPGTGPYEQYF
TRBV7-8	CASSLLTGRSNQPQHF
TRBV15	CATSREPGQGAGETQYF
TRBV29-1	CSVALRGTYEQYF
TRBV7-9	CASSPGQGLYEQYF
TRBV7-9	CASSTSSGTGGWDEQFF
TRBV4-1	CASSQDRARETQYF